The source of this T cell receptor (beta chain) is a study of T cells expressing NK-cell markers. Whole-study context: Sequencing covered eight donors, seven HCMV-seropositive and one seronegative. General study results and limits: NKG2C+ dominant clonotypes from several donors made up about 1.0-7.0% of CD8+ T cells. Topping the CD3+CD56-NKG2C+ fraction as well were these clonotypes, in several donors.

Each CDR3 protein gets one entry in TCRdb, which reprocessed the 5' RACE reads and gives no DNA. There are under 600,000 distinct CDR3 sequences in the sample, with 1.4% to 1.5% held by the top ten. For this clonotype: Its antigen remains unknown.

The CDR3 covers 12 residues. CDR1 and CDR2 from the germline V gene are SGHAT and FQNNGV. The origin of this receptor is a woman aged 45-59 years in good health. The V gene is TRBV11-2, the J gene TRBJ2-1. The sample taken for sequencing was blood T cells: a sorted CD56 or NKG2C T cell subset, CD4+ or CD8+ T cells, or bulk PBMC T cells (not recorded which). The CDR3 loop is CASSLVRGEQFF.